These 21 T cell receptor beta chains originate from one sample sequenced in a study of OX40 agonist ivuxolimab in advanced cancers. TCRdb keeps only in-frame clones here, not all; method: immunoSEQ multiplex PCR. The table lists more than 55,000 clones, 80% to 95% of them singletons. The specimen was CD4+ or CD8+ T cells sorted from blood, collected in a trial of the OX40 agonist ivuxolimab. These receptors all come from an adult with an advanced solid tumor such as melanoma, head and neck, liver or kidney cancer.

Comments on this clone: Other DNA sequences in the sample encode the same CDR3. The V gene is TRBV21-1, the J gene TRBJ2-5; TRBD1 is taken as the D call from the table, unchecked against the DNA. TRBV21-1 is an annotated pseudogene. The CDR3 sequence is 14 residues long. The CDR3 nucleotides read TGTGCCAGCAGCAAAGGGGGCAGACAAGAGACCCAGTACTTC. It specifies CASSKGGRQETQYF.

The chain combines TRBV5-1 with TRBJ2-7; D not certain. The CDR3 consists of 14 residues. Germline values: CDR1 SGHRS, CDR2 YFSETQ. Trimming removed 1 base from V and 1 base from J, with 9 bases in between. CDR3 sequence: CASSLFSASYEQYF. Written as DNA, the CDR3 is TGCGCCAGCAGCTTGTTCTCAGCGTCCTACGAGCAGTACTTC.

In this sample, this clone turned up once. This chain connects TRBV7-9 to TRBJ2-1; tentative D call: TRBD1 (5 bases). This CDR3 is 16 amino acids long. The germline V and J ends were trimmed by 5 bases and 6 bases, with 20 bases remaining between them. Germline CDR1 is SEHNR and CDR2 is FQNEAQ (reference sequence). The CDR3 protein is CASSPGSDITINEQFF. In nucleotides, the CDR3 is TGTGCCAGCAGCCCAGGGTCGGATATTACAATCAATGAGCAGTTCTTC.

The CDR3 reads CASSQDPGAYEQYF. The CDR3 DNA sequence: TGCGCCAGCAGCCAAGATCCGGGAGCCTACGAGCAGTACTTC. V gene TRBV4-1 combines with J gene TRBJ2-7, with D possibly TRBD2 on 6 matching bases. Trimming removed 0 bases from V and 2 bases from J, with 8 bases in between. The CDR3 runs 14 residues. Germline CDR1 is MGHRA and CDR2 is YSYEKL.

J is TRBJ2-1 and V is TRBV30, with a tentative D call TRBD2 (7 bases). The germline V and J ends were trimmed by 4 bases and 7 bases, with 14 bases remaining between them. This CDR3 has 13 residues. The germline CDR1 and CDR2 sequences are GTSNPN and SVGIG (reference sequence). CDR3 sequence reads: CAWTGGSANEQFF. CDR3 nucleotides: TGTGCCTGGACGGGGGGCTCTGCGAATGAGCAGTTCTTC.

CDR3 region: CASSSLEDEQFF. The CDR3 bases are TGTGCCAGCAGCTCACTAGAGGATGAGCAGTTCTTC. This chain connects TRBV7-9 to TRBJ2-1; possible D gene TRBD2, 5 bases. Germline V CDR1 and CDR2: SEHNR, FQNEAQ (reference sequence). V was pared by 4 bases and J by 8 bases, with 9 bases between. CDR3 length equals 12 residues.

This chain connects TRBV19 to TRBJ1-5; D call uncertain. The CDR3 extends over 15 amino acids. Per germline, CDR1 LNHDA and CDR2 SQIVND (reference sequence). Deletions cut 2 bases from V and 0 bases from J, with 8 bases between. CDR3 DNA sequence: TGTGCCAGTAGTATATTCCGAGGTAGCAATCAGCCCCAGCATTTT. Translating gives CASSIFRGSNQPQHF.

This clone came up once. The chain combines TRBV9 with TRBJ2-7; D is possibly TRBD2 (6 bases). CDR1 and CDR2 from the germline V gene are SGDLS and YYNGEE. The germline V and J ends were trimmed by 2 bases and 1 base, with 10 bases remaining between them. The length of the CDR3 is 14 residues. The CDR3 nucleotides are TGTGCCAGCAGCGTGGAGGGGAAATCCTACGAGCAGTACTTC. Its translation: CASSVEGKSYEQYF.

The chain uses TRBV9 and TRBJ2-7; D ambiguous. This CDR3 has 13 residues. The V gene lost 0 bases and the J gene lost 5 bases, with 9 bases spanning the gap. Per the germline V gene, CDR1 is SGDLS and CDR2 is YYNGEE. The CDR3 sequence is CASSVGLNNEQYF. For the CDR3, the DNA is TGTGCCAGCAGCGTAGGATTGAATAACGAGCAGTACTTC.

The chain couples TRBV7-8 to TRBJ2-7; 10 bases match TRBD2. Germline V gene sequence: CDR1 SGHVS, CDR2 FQNEAQ. V shed 2 bases and J 2 bases; nucleotides not matched to a gene: 6. The length of the CDR3 is 16 residues. The CDR3 DNA reads TGTGCCAGCAGCTTACTAGCGGGAGTAGGTGCCTACGAGCAGTACTTC. It codes for CASSLLAGVGAYEQYF.

The rearrangement uses TRBV5-4 and TRBJ2-5; 12 bases match TRBD2. The CDR3 runs to 17 residues. Germline CDR1 is SGHNT and CDR2 is YYREEE (reference sequence). Trimming cost V 6 bases and J 0 bases; bases outside gene matches: 9. CDR3 nucleotides: TGTGCCAGCACCCTCCGGGGACTAGCGGGTTACCAAGAGACCCAGTACTTC. Its protein is CASTLRGLAGYQETQYF.

The chain couples TRBV21-1 to TRBJ1-1. TRBV21-1 is a listed pseudogene. The CDR3 contains 19 residues. The CDR3 is CASSKVAAQGRDWDTEAFF. CDR3 sequence (DNA): TGTGCCAGCAGCAAAGTAGCTGCGCAGGGGAGGGATTGGGACACTGAAGCTTTCTTT.

The chain combines TRBV7-8 with TRBJ2-1; D is perhaps TRBD1 (6 bases). Between the trimmed V and J ends, which lost 1 base and 4 bases, there was a span of 11 bases. CDR3 length equals 15 residues. Germline V gives CDR1 SGHVS, CDR2 FQNEAQ. The CDR3 nucleotides read TGTGCCAGCAGCTTAGAACAGGGTACTTACAATGAGCAGTTCTTC. Protein product: CASSLEQGTYNEQFF.

The chain combines TRBV13 with TRBJ2-7; D not certain. CDR3 length equals 12 residues. Germline V gives CDR1 PRHDT, CDR2 FYEKMQ (reference sequence). V gave up 4 bases and J gave up 0 bases, with 4 bases separating them. The CDR3 DNA follows: TGTGCCAGCAGCTCCCCCTCCTACGAGCAGTACTTC. Protein: CASSSPSYEQYF.

This chain connects TRBV19 to TRBJ2-5; 10 bases match TRBD2. Trimming removed 3 bases from V and 4 bases from J; junction bases left unmatched: 5. CDR1 is LNHDA, CDR2 SQIVND, per germline (reference sequence). This CDR3 has 15 residues. The DNA of the CDR3 is TGTGCCAGTAGTATTCAAGCGGGGGGGCCAGAGACCCAGTACTTC. Its protein is CASSIQAGGPETQYF.

The rearrangement joins TRBV5-6 to TRBJ2-1; a weak D match, TRBD1 (7 bases). Germline assignment: CDR1 SGHDT and CDR2 YYEEEE. The CDR3 is 13 amino acids. V lost 1 base to trimming and J lost 7 bases, with 9 bases between them. This chain's CDR3 is CASSLSGGNEQFF. In nucleotides, the CDR3 is TGTGCCAGCAGCTTGTCAGGGGGGAATGAGCAGTTCTTC.

The CDR3 loop is CASSSTFGQGDYGYTF. The CDR3 DNA reads as TGTGCCAGCAGCTCAACGTTCGGACAGGGCGACTATGGCTACACCTTC. V is TRBV9 and J is TRBJ1-2, with 8 bases aligning to TRBD1. CDR1 and CDR2 (germline): SGDLS, YYNGEE. The length of the CDR3 is 16 residues. V shed 4 bases and J 3 bases; nucleotides not matched to a gene: 11.

The CDR3 protein is CASIAGTVNTEAFF. The CDR3, as DNA: TGTGCCAGCATCGCGGGGACAGTGAACACTGAAGCTTTCTTT. The rearrangement links TRBV6-6 to TRBJ1-1; TRBD1 matches at 7 bases. Germline loops: CDR1 MNHNY, CDR2 SVGAGI (reference sequence). The CDR3 sequence is 14 residues long. J was trimmed by 0 bases and V by 7 bases; bases with no gene match: 5.

The chain carries TRBV13 and TRBJ2-3; 9 bases are a match to TRBD1. After removal of 5 bases from V and 3 bases from J, the junction contained 6 bases not matched to a gene. This CDR3 has 15 amino acids. Germline values: CDR1 PRHDT, CDR2 FYEKMQ (reference sequence). The CDR3: CASSPADRGTDTQYF. The CDR3 bases are TGTGCCAGCAGCCCCGCGGACAGGGGAACAGATACGCAGTATTTT.

The chain recombines TRBV5-4 with TRBJ2-1; 8 bases are a match to TRBD1. This CDR3 comprises 16 residues. Germline V gene data show CDR1 as SGHNT and CDR2 as YYREEE (reference sequence). The trim removed 4 bases at V and 2 bases at J, leaving 8 bases unmatched. CDR3 nucleotides: TGTGCCAGCAGCCGTGCCGGGACAGGACCCTACAATGAGCAGTTCTTC. It yields the protein CASSRAGTGPYNEQFF.

The rearrangement uses TRBV21-1 and TRBJ2-1; the D call TRBD2 from the table was never checked on the DNA. TRBV21-1 corresponds to a pseudogene. The CDR3 has 17 residues. For the CDR3, the DNA is TGTGCCAGCAGCAGCGGAGAGGCGAGGAGATACTACAATGAGCAGTTCTTC. Its protein product is CASSSGEARRYYNEQFF.